This TCR beta chain was obtained from a study of blood T cells in healthy people across ages (dated by TCRdb to between 2014 and 2016). Background for the entire study: Template switching captured roughly one uniquely barcoded TCR beta cDNA molecule per two T cells in model experiments. To track age-related changes in TCR beta repertoire diversity, the study relied on deep sequencing normalized with unique cDNA molecular identifiers. The study analyzed two additional independent replicas of 1 million unique cDNA reads from the same blood draw for two donors, one aged 18 to 29 and one aged 80 or older. The donors were split into four age groups: young (average around 15 years), middle-aged (nearly 40), aged (more than 60) and long-lived (approximately 80). Overall results and qualifications from the work: Estimates of total diversity based on one million sequenced T cells were regarded as lower bounds and as underestimates. Compared with the aged group, more naive CD4+ T cells, fewer expanded clones and increased TCR diversity were shown by the long-lived group, suggesting age selection. Since profiling was done on bulk unsorted PBMCs, naive and antigen-experienced compartments could not be conclusively compared. Donor CMV infection status was unknown, potentially confounding age-related changes in expanded clonotypes. Observed TCR beta diversity correlated strongly with the percentage of naive T cells measured by flow cytometry. Observed TCR beta diversity per million T cells fell roughly linearly with age, and a significant reduction was already apparent by age around 36.

The donors were a few dozen Caucasian individuals from Russia, aged roughly 6 to 100 years, who were systemically healthy. Each donor gave approximately 9.3 milliliters of peripheral blood, collected into EDTA-treated Vacutainer tubes. Ficoll-Paque density-gradient centrifugation was used to isolate PBMCs, with at least 6.5 million per sample. Total RNA, at least 6 micrograms per sample, was extracted from PBMCs with Trizol reagent. For every donor, an aliquot of PBMCs went through flow cytometry to measure the percentages of naive CD45RAhigh/CD27high T cells. This clonotype was detected a few times. Its antigen remains unidentified. Per-base qualities were not stored, and no clone one base away is much larger. Its CDR3 holds 13 amino acids, cysteine through phenylalanine. Kept here is only the CDR3 DNA, which spans 39 bases and is read in frame from base 1. The CDR1 and CDR2 encoded by the germline V gene are MDHEN and SYDVKM.

Library preparation employed 5' RACE. The sequencer was an Illumina HiSeq 2500. A second PCR of 7 to 11 cycles was run with a J-beta primer mix and a sample-barcoded 5' primer. A template-switch 5' adaptor carrying 12 random nucleotides introduced a unique molecular identifier onto each TCR beta cDNA molecule. Each sample yielded at least 3 million CDR3-containing paired-end reads. First-strand cDNA was synthesized from all RNA with the Mint cDNA synthesis kit, primed by a TRBC-specific oligonucleotide. After uracil-DNA glycosylase treatment, a first 18-cycle PCR used universal primers M1SS and BC2_uni_R on all cDNA. The study's own analysis went as follows. Normalization of each sample was performed by random selection of 1 million high-quality reads, each carrying a distinct molecular identifier. Instead of being binned into consensus sequences, reads with shared molecular identifiers were discarded. MiTCR, set to a Q25 quality threshold and the strictest error-elimination algorithm, was used for CDR3 identification, clonotype clustering and error correction. A nonparametric unseen species model with Euler transformation was used to estimate lower-bound total TCR beta diversity. Through fastp at Q25 and MiXCR, TCRdb rebuilt clones from the public reads, retaining in-frame beta chains. One record per CDR3 amino acid sequence lists the most common genes and DNA. TCRdb's processing, not the authors' own work, is the source of the V and J calls. The sample table shows over a million distinct CDR3 sequences, and roughly 24% are seen once. Clones ranked in the top ten supply about 0.8% of the sample.

These data were likewise used in another study, on T cells of mothers and their children. The second paper states: Nine systemically healthy Caucasian individuals served as donors, namely three mothers together with their six children. cDNA synthesis consumed the entire amount of extracted RNA, loaded at about 1.5 ug RNA in each 15 ul reaction. In the second PCR, the M1S primer added sample barcodes and 2-4 random nucleotides. Over 9.5 million TCR beta CDR3 reads were obtained for each mother, and around 2.7 million reads were obtained for each child. Thymic selection shapes the output of TCR recombination in a similar way in related and unrelated pairs, and inherited differences have a minor effect. Normalized repertoire overlap in related mother-child pairs was always slightly higher than in unrelated mother-child pairs, but the difference was never significant. No persistent microchimeric T cell clones were found, with a detection sensitivity of 80 to 100 clones per million clonotypes. The study used deep NGS to compare TCR beta repertoires of mothers and children, seeking features distinguishing related mother-child pairs from unrelated individuals. On average, the children were roughly 10 +/- 4 years old, while the mothers were around 40 +/- 4 years old. After adapters were ligated using NEBNext reagents, the libraries underwent 100+100 nt paired-end sequencing on an Illumina HiSeq 2000. To prevent cross-contamination, the mother and child libraries were prepared a month apart and were sequenced in separate runs. Between roughly 500,000 and 2,100,000 distinct TCR beta clonotypes were identified per donor. Naive TCR beta clonotypes were estimated from low-frequency clonotypes matched to each donor's FACS-determined naive share, without sorting.

The sequence joins TRBV28 to TRBJ2-5; the best D guess is TRBD2, with 6 bases matching. Near its end, the DNA agrees better with TRBJ2-7, so the J call may be wrong. The sample comprised blood. The source of this sequence is a girl aged 2-10 years in good health. The bases are TGTGCCAGCAGCGGCGGGGTTGCCTACGAGCAGTACTTC. Its product reads: CASSGGVAYEQYF.